Detailed here is one T cell receptor (beta chain). Profiled with immunoSEQ multiplex PCR; TCRdb holds only in-frame clones, not every one. The table lists some 130,000 clones, about 88% of them singletons. This entry comes from a study of PD-1 blockade in mismatch repair-deficient tumors. Germline CDR1 SGHTA, CDR2 FQGNSA. V lost 6 bases and J lost 3; bases outside the gene matches: 6. This CDR3 is built from 15 residues. The starting material was peripheral blood, obtained almost 74 weeks after starting pembrolizumab. This TCR was recovered from an adult with mismatch repair-deficient cancer. The chain combines TRBV7-2 with TRBJ2-2; TRBD2 matches at 8 bases. CDR3 sequence reads: CASRRTSGHTGELFF. CDR3 bases: TGTGCCAGCAGGCGAACTAGCGGTCACACCGGGGAGCTGTTTTTT.